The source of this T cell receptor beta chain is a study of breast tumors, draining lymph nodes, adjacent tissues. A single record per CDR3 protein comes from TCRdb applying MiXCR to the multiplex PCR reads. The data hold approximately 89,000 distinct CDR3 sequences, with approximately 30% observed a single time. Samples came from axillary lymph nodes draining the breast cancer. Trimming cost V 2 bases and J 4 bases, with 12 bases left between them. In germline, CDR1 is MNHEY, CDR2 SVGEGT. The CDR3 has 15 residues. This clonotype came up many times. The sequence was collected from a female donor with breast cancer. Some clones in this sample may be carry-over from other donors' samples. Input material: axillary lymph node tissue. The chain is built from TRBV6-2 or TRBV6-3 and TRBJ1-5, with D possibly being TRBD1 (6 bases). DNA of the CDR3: TGTGCCAGCAGTTACGGGACAACAACAAATCAGCCCCAGCATTTT. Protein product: CASSYGTTTNQPQHF.